Below are 17 T cell receptor beta chains sequenced from a single sample in a study of blood T cell repertoires in COVID-19. Using immunoSEQ multiplex PCR, the repertoire was profiled, and TCRdb retains in-frame clones only, with some absent. In the table there are approximately 490,000 clones, around 90% of which are singletons. Material: PBMCs or T cells enriched from blood (not recorded which). The receptors here all came from a young woman who had recovered from COVID-19.

The rearrangement uses TRBV5-1 and TRBJ1-3, with D tentatively TRBD1 (5 bases). Trimming cost V 4 bases and J 1 base, with 12 bases left between them. Germline V gene data show CDR1 as SGHRS and CDR2 as YFSETQ. The CDR3 consists of 15 residues. For the CDR3, the DNA is TGCGCCAGCAGCCCCACCCAGGGATCTGGAAACACCATATATTTT. This codes for CASSPTQGSGNTIYF. The complete variable domain, with remaining parts taken from reference TRBV5-1 and TRBJ1-3, reads KAGVTQTPRYLIKTRGQQVTLSCSPISGHRSVSWYQQTPGQGLQFLFEYFSETQRNKGNFPGRFSGRQFSNSRSEMNVSTLELGDSALYLCASSPTQGSGNTIYFGEGSWLTVV.

This clone was counted once. The genes are TRBV6-1 and TRBJ2-4, with TRBD2 identical over 12 bases. This CDR3 comprises 18 residues. Germline V gene sequence: CDR1 MNHNS, CDR2 SASEGT. The junction had 5 bases not matched to a gene; V was cut back by 2 bases and J by 0 bases. The CDR3 nucleotides read TGTGCCAGCAGTGAACTAGCGGGGGGGTCTGTAGCCAAAAACATTCAGTACTTC. As protein: CASSELAGGSVAKNIQYF.

The chain joins TRBV15 to TRBJ1-2; D is perhaps TRBD1 (5 bases). This CDR3 contains 14 residues. Between the trimmed V and J ends, which lost 0 bases and 4 bases, there was a span of 9 bases. CDR1 and CDR2 (germline): LNHNV, YYDKDF (reference sequence). CDR3 DNA sequence: TGTGCCACCAGCAGAGATCAGGGCACCTATGGCTACACCTTC. Its translation: CATSRDQGTYGYTF.

The gene calls are TRBV5-1 and TRBJ2-1, with D maybe TRBD1 (5 bases). CDR3 length: 14 residues. Germline CDR1 SGHRS, CDR2 YFSETQ. V lost 6 bases, J lost 8 bases, and 18 bases lay in between. The CDR3 sequence: CASKAQGRADEQFF. DNA for the CDR3: TGCGCCAGCAAGGCTCAGGGTCGGGCGGATGAGCAGTTCTTC. Complete variable domain (other parts from reference TRBV5-1 and TRBJ2-1): KAGVTQTPRYLIKTRGQQVTLSCSPISGHRSVSWYQQTPGQGLQFLFEYFSETQRNKGNFPGRFSGRQFSNSRSEMNVSTLELGDSALYLCASKAQGRADEQFFGPGTRLTVL.

The chain links TRBV10-3 to TRBJ2-3; 9 bases are shared with TRBD2. Germline V lookup: CDR1 ENHRY, CDR2 SYGVKD. The V and J ends lost 6 bases and 0 bases, in that order; junction bases with no gene match: 10. This CDR3 is 17 amino acids long. The CDR3 bases are TGTGCCATCAGATCTAGCGGGGTGAAAACTAGCACAGATACGCAGTATTTT. Residues: CAIRSSGVKTSTDTQYF.

This clone has a handful of counts. The chain couples TRBV28 to TRBJ2-7, with TRBD1 matching over 9 bases. Trimming cost V 4 bases and J 4 bases; bases outside gene matches: 8. Germline V lookup: CDR1 MDHEN, CDR2 SYDVKM. The CDR3 length is 15 residues. CDR3 in DNA: TGTGCCAGCAGTTCCGGACAGGGGAGGATGTACGAGCAGTACTTC. Translating it yields CASSSGQGRMYEQYF.

V and J are TRBV30 and TRBJ2-6; no reliable D call. Germline lookup yields CDR1 GTSNPN and CDR2 SVGIG (reference sequence). V shed 5 bases and J shed 1 base, with 15 bases lying between them. The CDR3 covers 16 residues. CDR3 amino acids: CAWSQLYLSGANVLTF. Here the CDR3 DNA reads TGTGCCTGGTCCCAACTCTATCTTTCTGGGGCCAACGTCCTGACTTTC.

The chain uses TRBV5-4 and TRBJ2-3; D is undetermined. The germline V gene encodes CDR1 SGHNT and CDR2 YYREEE (reference sequence). The V and J ends lost 2 bases and 0 bases respectively, with 7 bases between them. CDR3 length: 14 residues. The CDR3 here is CASSFESSTDTQYF. CDR3 DNA sequence: TGTGCCAGCAGCTTCGAGTCTAGCACAGATACGCAGTATTTT.

This chain joins TRBV6-6 and TRBJ2-7, with D possibly matching TRBD2 (5 bases). This CDR3 has 15 residues. Trimming removed 2 bases from V and 3 bases from J, with 14 bases in between. Germline loops: CDR1 MNHNY, CDR2 SVGAGI (reference sequence). CDR3 sequence: CASSYVELGLYEQYF. The DNA for the CDR3 is TGTGCCAGCAGTTACGTGGAACTAGGCCTCTACGAGCAGTACTTC.

The rearrangement uses TRBV5-4 and TRBJ2-5; 9 bases map to TRBD1. The CDR3 sequence is 15 residues long. Looked up from germline, CDR1 is SGHNT and CDR2 is YYREEE (reference sequence). J lost 5 bases, V lost 0 bases, and 5 bases had no gene match. CDR3 in DNA: TGTGCCAGCAGCTTGGCGGGACAGGGAACGGAGACCCAGTACTTC. As protein: CASSLAGQGTETQYF.

The gene calls are TRBV2 and TRBJ1-6; TRBD1 agrees at 7 bases. The germline CDR1 and CDR2 sequences are SNHLY and FYNNEI. Trimming removed 0 bases from V and 8 bases from J; junction bases left unmatched: 7. CDR3 size: 16 residues. CDR3 DNA sequence: TGTGCCAGCAGTGAAGCCCCGACAGGGCCCCATTCACCCCTCCACTTT. Amino acid sequence: CASSEAPTGPHSPLHF.

V is TRBV11-2 and J is TRBJ2-6; D unresolved. This CDR3 region has 18 residues. The V and J ends lost 1 base and 1 base respectively, with 14 bases between them. Germline assignment: CDR1 SGHAT and CDR2 FQNNGV. The CDR3 sequence is CASSLGGGIRSGANVLTF. The DNA of the CDR3 is TGTGCCAGCAGCTTAGGAGGTGGTATTCGGTCTGGGGCCAACGTCCTGACTTTC.

The chain recombines TRBV7-2 with TRBJ2-1, with 7 positions matching TRBD2. V was pared by 4 bases and J by 0 bases, with 6 bases of the junction left unmatched. Per germline, CDR1 SGHTA and CDR2 FQGNSA. This CDR3 is 16 amino acids long. This CDR3 is CASSSSGASSYNEQFF. The CDR3 DNA reads TGTGCCAGCAGCTCCAGCGGGGCGAGCTCCTACAATGAGCAGTTCTTC.

The rearrangement links TRBV27 to TRBJ2-1; TRBD2 might be the D (6 bases). CDR1 and CDR2 from the germline V gene are MNHEY and SMNVEV (reference sequence). The CDR3 is 13 residues long. V lost 2 bases to trimming and J lost 6 bases, with 8 bases between them. The CDR3 is CASSLVGGNEQFF. The CDR3 DNA is TGTGCCAGCAGTTTAGTCGGGGGCAATGAGCAGTTCTTC.

This chain links TRBV3-1 (or the pseudogene TRBV3-2) with TRBJ2-2; perhaps TRBD2 as D (6 bases). In germline, CDR1 is LGHDT, CDR2 YNNKEL (reference sequence). The CDR3 covers 14 residues. V lost 8 bases and J 5 bases, leaving 15 bases between the germline ends. This chain's CDR3 is CASRAGARTGELFF. Written as DNA, the CDR3 is TGTGCCAGCCGAGCGGGCGCTAGGACCGGGGAGCTGTTTTTT.

V is TRBV7-8 and J is TRBJ1-1; TRBD1 agrees at 7 bases. V dropped 4 bases and J dropped 0; count of bases not matched to a gene: 8. The CDR3 runs to 16 residues. Germline assignment: CDR1 SGHVS and CDR2 FQNEAQ. The DNA of the CDR3 is TGTGCCAGCAGCTCGAGCCGACAGGGAATGAACACTGAAGCTTTCTTT. Translation gives CASSSSRQGMNTEAFF.

V and J are TRBV5-6 and TRBJ1-1, with 8 bases lining up with TRBD1. V shed 0 bases and J 1 base; nucleotides not matched to a gene: 2. The length of the CDR3 is 15 residues. Germline loops: CDR1 SGHDT, CDR2 YYEEEE. The CDR3 here is CASSLARGQNTEAFF. In nucleotides, the CDR3 is TGTGCCAGCAGCTTGGCCAGGGGGCAGAACACTGAAGCTTTCTTT. The full variable domain, completed using reference TRBV5-6 and TRBJ1-1, is DAGVTQSPTHLIKTRGQQVTLRCSPKSGHDTVSWYQQALGQGPQFIFQYYEEEERQRGNFPDRFSGHQFPNYSSELNVNALLLGDSALYLCASSLARGQNTEAFFGQGTRLTVV.